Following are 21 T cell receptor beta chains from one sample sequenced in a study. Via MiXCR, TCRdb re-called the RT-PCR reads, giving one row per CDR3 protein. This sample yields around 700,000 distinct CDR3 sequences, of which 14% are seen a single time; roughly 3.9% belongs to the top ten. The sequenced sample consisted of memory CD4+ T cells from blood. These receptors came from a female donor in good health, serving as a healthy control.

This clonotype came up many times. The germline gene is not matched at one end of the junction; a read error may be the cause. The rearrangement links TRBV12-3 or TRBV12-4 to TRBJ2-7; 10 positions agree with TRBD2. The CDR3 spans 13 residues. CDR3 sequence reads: CASSLAGVYEQYF. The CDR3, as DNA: TGTGCCAGCAGTCTAGCGGGAGTCTACGAGCAGTACTTC.

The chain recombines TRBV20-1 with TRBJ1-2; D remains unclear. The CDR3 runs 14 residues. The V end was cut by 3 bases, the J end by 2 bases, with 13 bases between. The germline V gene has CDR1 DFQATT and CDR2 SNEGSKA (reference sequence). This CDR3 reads CSARPGAENYGYTF. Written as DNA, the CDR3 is TGCAGTGCTAGGCCGGGAGCCGAGAACTATGGCTACACCTTC.

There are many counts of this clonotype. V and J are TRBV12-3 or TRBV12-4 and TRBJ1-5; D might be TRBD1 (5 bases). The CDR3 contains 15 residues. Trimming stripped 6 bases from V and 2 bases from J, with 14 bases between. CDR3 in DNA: TGTGCCAGCAGAGAGACGGGGCTCGGCAATCAGCCCCAGCATTTT. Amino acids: CASRETGLGNQPQHF.

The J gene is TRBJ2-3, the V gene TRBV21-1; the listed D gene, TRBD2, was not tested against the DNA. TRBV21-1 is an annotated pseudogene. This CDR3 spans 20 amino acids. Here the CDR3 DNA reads TGTGCCAGCAGCCGGGGTGGGTCCTGGGTGTATTGCCCCTTCACAGATACGCAGTATTTT. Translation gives CASSRGGSWVYCPFTDTQYF.

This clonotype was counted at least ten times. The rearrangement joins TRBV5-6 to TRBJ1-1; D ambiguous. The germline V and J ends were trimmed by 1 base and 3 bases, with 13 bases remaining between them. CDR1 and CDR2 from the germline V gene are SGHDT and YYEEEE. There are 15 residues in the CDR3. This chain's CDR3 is CASSLRAHGDTEAFF. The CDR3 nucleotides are TGTGCCAGCAGCTTGAGGGCCCATGGTGACACTGAAGCTTTCTTT.

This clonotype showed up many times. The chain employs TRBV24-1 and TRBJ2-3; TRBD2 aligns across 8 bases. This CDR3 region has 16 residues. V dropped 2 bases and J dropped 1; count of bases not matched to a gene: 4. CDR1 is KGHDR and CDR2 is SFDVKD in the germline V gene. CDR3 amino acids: CATSDSALAGTDTQYF. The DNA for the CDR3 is TGTGCCACCAGTGATTCGGCACTAGCGGGCACAGATACGCAGTATTTT.

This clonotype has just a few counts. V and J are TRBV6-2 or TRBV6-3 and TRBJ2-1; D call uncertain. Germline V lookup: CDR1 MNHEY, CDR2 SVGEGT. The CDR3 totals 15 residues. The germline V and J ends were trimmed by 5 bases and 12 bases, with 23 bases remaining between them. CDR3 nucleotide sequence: TGTGCCAGCAGTCCAACGGCCCCTTCCCTAGTGGGGCAGTTCTTC. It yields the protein CASSPTAPSLVGQFF.

CDR3 sequence (DNA): TGTGCCAGCAAGATAGCGGGAGGGAGCACAGATACGCAGTATTTT. Its translation: CASKIAGGSTDTQYF. J is TRBJ2-3 and V is TRBV6-1; TRBD2 matches at 11 bases. Germline V gene data show CDR1 as MNHNS and CDR2 as SASEGT. With V trimmed by 7 bases and J by 0 bases, 3 bases remained unmatched. This CDR3 has 15 amino acids.

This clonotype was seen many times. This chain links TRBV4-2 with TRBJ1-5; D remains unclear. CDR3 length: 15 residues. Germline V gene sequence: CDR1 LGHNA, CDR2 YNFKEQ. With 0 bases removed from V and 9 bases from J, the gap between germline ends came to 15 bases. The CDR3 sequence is CASSQDTAAGGPQHF. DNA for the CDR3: TGTGCCAGCAGCCAAGATACAGCGGCCGGAGGGCCCCAGCATTTT.

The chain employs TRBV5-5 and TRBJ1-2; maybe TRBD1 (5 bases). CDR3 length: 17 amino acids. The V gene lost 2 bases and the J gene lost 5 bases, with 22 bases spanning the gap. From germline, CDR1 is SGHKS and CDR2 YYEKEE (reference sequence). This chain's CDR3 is CASSFSVRESLGYGYTF. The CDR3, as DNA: TGTGCCAGCAGCTTCAGCGTCAGGGAGTCCCTAGGGTATGGCTACACCTTC.

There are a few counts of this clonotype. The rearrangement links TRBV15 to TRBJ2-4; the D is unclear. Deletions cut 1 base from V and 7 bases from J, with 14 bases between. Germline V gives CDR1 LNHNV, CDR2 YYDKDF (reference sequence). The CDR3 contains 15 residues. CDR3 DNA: TGTGCCACCAGCAGAGTTCGGAATACGGGTAACATTCAGTACTTC. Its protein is CATSRVRNTGNIQYF.

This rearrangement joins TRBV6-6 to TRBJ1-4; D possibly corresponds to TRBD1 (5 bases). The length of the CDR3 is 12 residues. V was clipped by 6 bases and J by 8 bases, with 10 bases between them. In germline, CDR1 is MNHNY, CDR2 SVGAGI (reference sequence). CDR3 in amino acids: CASRSGFEKLFF. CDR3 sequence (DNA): TGTGCCAGCAGGTCAGGGTTCGAAAAACTGTTTTTT.

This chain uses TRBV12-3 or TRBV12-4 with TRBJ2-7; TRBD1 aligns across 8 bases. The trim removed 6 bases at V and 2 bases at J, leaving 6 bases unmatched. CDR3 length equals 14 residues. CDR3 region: CASRAGTGAYEQYF. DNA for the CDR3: TGTGCCAGCAGGGCCGGGACAGGAGCCTACGAGCAGTACTTC.

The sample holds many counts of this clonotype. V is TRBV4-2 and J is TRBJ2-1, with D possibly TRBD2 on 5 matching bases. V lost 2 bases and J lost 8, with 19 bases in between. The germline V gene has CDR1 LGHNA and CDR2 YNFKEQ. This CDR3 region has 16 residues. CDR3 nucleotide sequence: TGTGCCAGCAGCCAATTGTCGCAGGTCGGGGATCATGAGCAGTTCTTC. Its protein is CASSQLSQVGDHEQFF.

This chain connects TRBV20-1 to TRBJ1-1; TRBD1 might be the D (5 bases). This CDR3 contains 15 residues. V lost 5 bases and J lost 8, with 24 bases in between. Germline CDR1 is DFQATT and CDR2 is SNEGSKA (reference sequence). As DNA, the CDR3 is TGCAGTGCTCAACCGGGACTAGCGGGAGGTGGGGAAGCTTTCTTT. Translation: CSAQPGLAGGGEAFF.

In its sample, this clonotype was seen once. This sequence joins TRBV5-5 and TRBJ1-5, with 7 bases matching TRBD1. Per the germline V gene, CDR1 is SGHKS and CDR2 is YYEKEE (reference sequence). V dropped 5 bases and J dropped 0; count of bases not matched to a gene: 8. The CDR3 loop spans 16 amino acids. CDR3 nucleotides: TGTGCCAGCAGACGGGACAGCCGATATAGCAATCAGCCCCAGCATTTT. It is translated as CASRRDSRYSNQPQHF.

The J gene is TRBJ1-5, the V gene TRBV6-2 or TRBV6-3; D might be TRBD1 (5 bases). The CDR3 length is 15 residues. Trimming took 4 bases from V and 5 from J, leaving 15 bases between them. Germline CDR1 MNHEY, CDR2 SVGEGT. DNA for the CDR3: TGTGCCAGCAGTTTCTCGGGGGGGGGGTATCAGCCCCAGCATTTT. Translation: CASSFSGGGYQPQHF.

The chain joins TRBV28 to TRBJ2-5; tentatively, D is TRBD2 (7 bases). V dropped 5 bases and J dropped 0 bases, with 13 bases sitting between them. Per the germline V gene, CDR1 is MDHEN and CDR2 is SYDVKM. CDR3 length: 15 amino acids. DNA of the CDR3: TGTGCCAGCAGTGGAGGGGGGGCCAACCAAGAGACCCAGTACTTC. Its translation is CASSGGGANQETQYF.

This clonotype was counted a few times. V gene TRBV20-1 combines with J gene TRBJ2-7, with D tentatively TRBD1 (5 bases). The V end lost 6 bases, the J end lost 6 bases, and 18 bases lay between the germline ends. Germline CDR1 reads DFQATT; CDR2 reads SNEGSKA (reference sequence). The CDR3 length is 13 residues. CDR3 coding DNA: TGCAGTGCGCGGATGGGGCTACTAAGCGAGCAGTACTTC. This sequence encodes CSARMGLLSEQYF.

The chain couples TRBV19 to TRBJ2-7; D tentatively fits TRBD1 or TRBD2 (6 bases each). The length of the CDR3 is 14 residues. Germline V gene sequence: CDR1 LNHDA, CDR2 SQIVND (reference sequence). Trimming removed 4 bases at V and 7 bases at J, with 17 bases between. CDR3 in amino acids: CASSTGAGFGEQYF. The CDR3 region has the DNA TGTGCCAGTAGTACGGGGGCAGGGTTCGGGGAGCAGTACTTC.

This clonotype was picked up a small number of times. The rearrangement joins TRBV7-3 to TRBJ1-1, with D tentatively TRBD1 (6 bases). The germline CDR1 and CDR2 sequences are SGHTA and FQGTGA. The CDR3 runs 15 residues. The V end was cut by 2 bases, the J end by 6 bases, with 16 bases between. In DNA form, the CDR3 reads TGTGCCAGCAGCTTATCCCAAGCAGGGGATTCTGAAGCTTTCTTT. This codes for CASSLSQAGDSEAFF.